The present T cell receptor (beta chain) was sequenced within a study of response to subunit inactivated influenza vaccine (dated by TCRdb to between 2018 and 2020). In the study overall: The study used deep quantitative T cell receptor repertoire profiling to track responses to a trivalent subunit inactivated influenza vaccine.

Preparation of the library involved RT-PCR. The sequencer was an Illumina HiSeq 2500. Using fastp at Q25 and MiXCR, TCRdb reprocessed the public reads and kept productive beta chains. Merged by CDR3 protein, the rows form single entries marked with the most common genes and DNA. The sample includes 700,000 to 900,000 distinct CDR3 sequences, with 21% observed a single time. Roughly 10% of the sample belongs to the ten largest clones. General findings and caveats noted by the study authors: The authors proposed that each seasonal influenza vaccination may bring in only a limited number of new T cells.

The germline V and J ends show losses of 3 bases and 3 bases respectively, and no gene match explains 9 bases of the junction. CDR1 and CDR2 are read off the germline V gene as SQVTM and ANQGSEA. The CDR3 covers 16 residues, taking in both the cysteine and the phenylalanine. Only CDR3 DNA remains: 48 bases, in frame from the first base. This clonotype was found a few times. No antigen is known for it. Base quality data are lacking; no much larger clone is found one base away. This sequence uses TRBV29-1 and TRBJ2-7, and 12 junctional nucleotides match TRBD1. Sequenced material: PBMCs from blood, taken approximately 5 days after vaccination. The receptor comes from a middle-aged man who received an inactivated influenza vaccine. Donor details come from another sample of the same person, matched by shared clones. This receptor has the CDR3 CSVETTGTGGIYEQYF. The nucleotide sequence reads TGCAGCGTTGAGACGACCGGGACAGGGGGCATCTACGAGCAGTACTTC.